This TCR beta chain was recorded in a study of shared clonotypes between healthy human individuals. Measured with immunoSEQ multiplex PCR; TCRdb has only the in-frame clones, and not every one. This sample has around 2,100,000 clones, with just under 95% found just once. As defined, naive CD8 cells were CD45RO-negative and positively selected for CCR7, with terminally differentiated effector memory CD45RA+ cells excluded. This clone was counted once. The TCR was taken from a man between 18 and 29 years old in good health. The sequenced sample was naive CD8+ T cells sorted from blood.

The CDR3 region has the DNA TGTGCCAGCAGTACTCTAGACAGAGGCGACGAGACCCAGTACTTC. Protein product: CASSTLDRGDETQYF. The genes are TRBV27 and TRBJ2-5; tentative D call: TRBD1 (5 bases). Germline loops: CDR1 MNHEY, CDR2 SMNVEV (reference sequence). This CDR3 spans 15 amino acids. Between the trimmed V and J ends, which lost 5 bases and 5 bases, there was a span of 18 bases.